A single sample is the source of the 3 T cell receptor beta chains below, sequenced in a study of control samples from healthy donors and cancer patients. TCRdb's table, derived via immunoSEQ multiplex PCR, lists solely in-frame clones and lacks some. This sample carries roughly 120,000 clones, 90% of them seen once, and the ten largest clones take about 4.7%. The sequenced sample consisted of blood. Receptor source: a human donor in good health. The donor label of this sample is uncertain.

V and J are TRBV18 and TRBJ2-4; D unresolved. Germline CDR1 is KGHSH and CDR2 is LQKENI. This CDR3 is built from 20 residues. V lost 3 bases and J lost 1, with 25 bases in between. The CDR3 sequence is CASSPFGPVINRAAKNIQYF. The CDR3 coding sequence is TGTGCCAGCTCACCCTTCGGCCCCGTTATCAATAGGGCGGCCAAAAACATTCAGTACTTC.

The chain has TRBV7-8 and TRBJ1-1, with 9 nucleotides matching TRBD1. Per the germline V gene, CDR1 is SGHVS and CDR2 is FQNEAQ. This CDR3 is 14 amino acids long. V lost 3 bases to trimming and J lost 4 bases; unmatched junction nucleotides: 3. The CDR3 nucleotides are TGTGCCAGCAGCTTGACAGGGGGGGTCACTGAAGCTTTCTTT. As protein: CASSLTGGVTEAFF.

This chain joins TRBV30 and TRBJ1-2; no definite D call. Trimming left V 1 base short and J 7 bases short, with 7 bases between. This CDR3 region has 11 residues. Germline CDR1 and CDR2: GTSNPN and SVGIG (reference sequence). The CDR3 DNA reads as TGTGCCTGGAGTGGATTGGGTGGCTACACCTTC. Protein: CAWSGLGGYTF. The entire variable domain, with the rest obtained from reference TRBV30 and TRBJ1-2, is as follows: SQTIHQWPATLVQPVGSPLSLECTVEGTSNPNLYWYRQAAGRGLQLLFYSVGIGQISSEVPQNLSASRPQDRQFILSSKKLLLSDSGFYLCAWSGLGGYTFGSGTRLTVV.